Below, one TCR beta chain is given with its context. It lacks a known antigen. No base-level quality is on record; no much larger clone is a single base apart. For CDR1 and CDR2, the germline V gene (reference sequence) lists LNHDA and SQIVND. Including cysteine and phenylalanine, the CDR3 has 17 amino acids. Just CDR3 DNA is preserved here, 51 bases in frame from base 1. The germline V and J ends show losses of 3 bases and 2 bases respectively, and no gene match explains 12 bases of the junction. The trial excluded patients who had a history of autoimmune disease or were on systemic immunosuppression. Peripheral blood for TCR sequencing was collected from all dose cohorts at baseline, on cycle 4 day 1, and on cycle 7 day 1. The samples were taken from a phase I, first-in-human, multicenter, open-label dose-escalation trial of ivuxolimab. Adults with locally advanced or metastatic head and neck squamous cell, hepatocellular, melanoma or renal cell carcinoma were enrolled in the trial. Before TCR sequencing, CD4+ and CD8+ T cells were separately sorted from peripheral blood.

The sample originates from a study of OX40 agonist ivuxolimab in advanced cancers. Study-wide context: Ivuxolimab was an agonistic, fully human IgG2 monoclonal antibody directed against OX40 (CD134), a costimulatory receptor. Intravenous ivuxolimab was administered to patients every 2 weeks at six dose levels: 0.01, 0.1, 0.3, 1.5, 3 and 10 mg/kg. Of the roughly 52 dose-escalation patients, hepatocellular carcinoma was present in around 20, melanoma in some 15, renal cell carcinoma in 9 and head and neck cancer in 9. A male proportion of almost 85% and a mean age of around 60 years, ranging from 23 to 79, were recorded for the dose-escalation cohort. Prior anti-PD-1, anti-PD-L1 or anti-CTLA-4 therapy was permitted, and checkpoint inhibitors had been received by about 37% of dose-escalation patients. Partial responses were achieved by three dose-escalation patients, of whom one had hepatocellular carcinoma and two had cutaneous melanoma. Peripheral TCRbeta sequencing aimed to test whether ivuxolimab altered TCR sequence diversity and caused clonal T-cell expansion. The paper describes the monotherapy dose-escalation part (N = 52 patients) of the phase I trial of ivuxolimab. Study-wide conclusions, independent of this receptor: Low levels of normalized T-cell clonal expansion were also seen in some patients who did not respond. In partial responders in the 0.1-3.0 mg/kg groups, normalized peripheral clonal expansion was found to be among the lowest, especially among CD8+ T cells. The antigen specificity of the clonally expanded peripheral T cells was not determined. After ivuxolimab, CD8+ T cells had more expanded clones than CD4+ T cells on average. At doses from 0.1 to 3.0 mg/kg, clonal expansion was seen in both CD4+ and CD8+ blood T cells between baseline and week 6.

Genomic DNA was isolated from the sorted cells so that the TCRbeta CDR3 region could be sequenced. TCRbeta CDR3 regions were sequenced using the immunoSEQ Assay. This is the immuneACCESS table as TCRdb keeps it, with only in-frame sequences that have V and J called. A part of the clones is gone; compared with another copy, unresolved V genes explain less than half, and the rest is unexplained. This sample is represented by 55,000 to 75,000 clones; about 80% of them were singletons. The ten biggest clones cover roughly 2% of the sample. The material sequenced was CD4+ or CD8+ T cells sorted from blood, taken in a trial of the OX40 agonist ivuxolimab. The sequence links TRBV19 to TRBJ2-7, and TRBD2 aligns with 8 junction nucleotides. The sequence was obtained from an adult with an advanced solid tumor such as melanoma, head and neck, liver or kidney cancer. The CDR3 protein sequence reads: CASSISLGGRSPYEQYF. The nucleotide sequence reads as follows: TGTGCCAGTAGTATCTCTTTAGGCGGGAGGAGCCCCTACGAGCAGTACTTC.